The 18 T cell receptor beta chains in this list originate from one sample, sequenced in a study of spatial heterogeneity in lung cancer. TCRdb recomputed calls from the 5' RACE reads with MiXCR, one row per CDR3 protein. The sample lists 20,000 to 30,000 distinct CDR3 sequences, roughly 9.7% seen once, with about 20% in the top ten. As for time point: blood at routine non-recurrence follow-up after resection. The sequencing used PBMCs, collected at follow-up. Every receptor here comes from a male donor with early-stage non-small cell lung cancer.

This clonotype was seen at least ten times. The chain links TRBV7-2 to TRBJ2-7; tentatively, D is TRBD1 (6 bases). Trimming stripped 2 bases from V and 3 bases from J, with 11 bases between. Germline lookup yields CDR1 SGHTA and CDR2 FQGNSA. This CDR3 has 14 residues. DNA of the CDR3: TGTGCCAGCAGCTTAAGCACAGGGCGCTACGAGCAGTACTTC. This codes for CASSLSTGRYEQYF.

This clonotype occurred many times. The chain has TRBV18 and TRBJ2-7; TRBD2 aligns across 10 bases. CDR1 is KGHSH, CDR2 LQKENI, per germline. V trimming: 1 base; J trimming: 6 bases; junction bases outside the gene matches: 9. The CDR3 length is 16 residues. CDR3 sequence reads: CASSPRGASGGLEQYF. DNA of the CDR3: TGTGCCAGCTCACCACGGGGGGCTAGCGGGGGCCTCGAGCAGTACTTC.

In this sample, this clonotype turned up many times. This chain links TRBV2 with TRBJ1-2; possibly TRBD1 for D (5 bases). Trimming removed 4 bases at V and 2 bases at J, with 8 bases between. Per the germline V gene, CDR1 is SNHLY and CDR2 is FYNNEI. CDR3 size: 13 residues. The CDR3 protein is CASSVNRNYGYTF. The CDR3 nucleotides are TGTGCCAGCAGTGTGAACAGGAACTATGGCTACACCTTC.

This clonotype has at least ten counts. The chain employs TRBV12-3 or TRBV12-4 and TRBJ2-7; D is ambiguous. V was pared by 5 bases and J by 5 bases, with 13 bases between. The length of the CDR3 is 13 residues. This chain's CDR3 is CASSLSLEDEQYF. Here the CDR3 DNA reads TGTGCCAGCAGTCTATCCCTCGAGGACGAGCAGTACTTC.

A few counts support this clonotype. The chain recombines TRBV29-1 with TRBJ2-4; D gene ambiguous. The germline V gene has CDR1 SQVTM and CDR2 ANQGSEA. Deletions cut 6 bases from V and 0 bases from J, with 15 bases between. This CDR3 comprises 15 residues. The CDR3 here is CSVTSRYLAKNIQYF. The CDR3 bases are TGCAGCGTGACCTCGCGGTACCTAGCCAAAAACATTCAGTACTTC.

The sample holds many counts of this clonotype. The CDR3 region is CASTEEPYGYTF. The CDR3 coding sequence is TGTGCCAGCACGGAGGAACCCTATGGCTACACCTTC. The rearrangement uses TRBV6-1 and TRBJ1-2; no clear D gene. CDR3 length equals 12 residues. V dropped 7 bases and J dropped 4 bases, with 10 bases sitting between them. Germline CDR1 is MNHNS and CDR2 is SASEGT.

To note about this clonotype: A much larger clone is a single base away; this may be a read error. The chain links TRBV29-1 to TRBJ1-1, with D possibly TRBD1 on 5 matching bases. V lost 6 bases to trimming and J lost 6 bases, with 11 bases between them. This CDR3 comprises 11 residues. Germline CDR1 reads SQVTM; CDR2 reads ANQGSEA. CDR3 DNA: TGCAGCGTGGGGGGGGACGCTGAAGCTTTCTTT. Translation gives CSVGGDAEAFF.

This chain connects TRBV20-1 to TRBJ2-7; D not certain. CDR3 length: 15 amino acids. CDR1 is DFQATT and CDR2 is SNEGSKA in the germline V gene (reference sequence). Trimming took off 3 bases at V and 2 bases at J, with 17 bases between the two ends. CDR3 bases: TGCAGTGCTAGCCCAGCAGAGATGAGCACCTACGAGCAGTACTTC. Residues: CSASPAEMSTYEQYF.

This clonotype has only a few counts. The V and J genes are TRBV5-1 and TRBJ2-7, with TRBD1 matching 7 bases. This CDR3 has 17 amino acids. Germline values: CDR1 SGHRS, CDR2 YFSETQ. Trimming took 3 bases from V and 0 from J; bases not matched to a gene: 12. Written as DNA, the CDR3 is TGCGCCAGCAGCTATGGGACAGCTCCATCCCGCTCCTACGAGCAGTACTTC. It specifies CASSYGTAPSRSYEQYF. The full variable domain, its missing parts supplied by reference TRBV5-1 and TRBJ2-7, is KAGVTQTPRYLIKTRGQQVTLSCSPISGHRSVSWYQQTPGQGLQFLFEYFSETQRNKGNFPGRFSGRQFSNSRSEMNVSTLELGDSALYLCASSYGTAPSRSYEQYFGPGTRLTVT.

This clonotype was recorded a few times. V gene TRBV5-1 combines with J gene TRBJ2-3, with 12 nucleotides matching TRBD2. Germline V CDR1 and CDR2: SGHRS, YFSETQ. The length of the CDR3 is 17 residues. The V and J ends lost 1 base and 2 bases, in that order; junction bases with no gene match: 5. The chain's CDR3 is CASSLLGLAGLTDTQYF. For the CDR3, the DNA is TGCGCCAGCAGCTTGCTCGGACTAGCGGGGCTCACAGATACGCAGTATTTT.

This chain joins TRBV28 and TRBJ1-5, with no clear D. The CDR3 is 14 amino acids. CDR1 and CDR2 from the germline V gene are MDHEN and SYDVKM. Trimming pared 7 bases from V and 1 base from J, leaving 11 bases between. The CDR3 nucleotides read TGTGCCAGCACTCCACAGTTGAGCAATCAGCCCCAGCATTTT. Its protein is CASTPQLSNQPQHF.

This clonotype occurred a few times. This chain connects TRBV9 to TRBJ1-5; 11 positions agree with TRBD1. V gave up 3 bases and J gave up 0 bases; unmatched junction bases: 11. The CDR3 is 19 residues long. CDR1 SGDLS and CDR2 YYNGEE come from the germline V gene. The CDR3 reads CASSGIRDRGAHSNQPQHF. The CDR3 DNA reads TGTGCCAGCAGCGGGATCCGGGACAGGGGGGCTCATAGCAATCAGCCCCAGCATTTT.

This clonotype was observed a handful of times. The V gene is TRBV11-1, the J gene TRBJ2-4, with D perhaps TRBD2 (6 bases). The CDR3 is made up of 14 amino acids. Trimming removed 4 bases at V and 7 bases at J, with 14 bases between. From germline, CDR1 is SGHAT and CDR2 FQDESV (reference sequence). The CDR3 DNA sequence: TGTGCCAGCAGCTCCCGACTAGATGGCAACATTCAGTACTTC. It yields the protein CASSSRLDGNIQYF.

At least ten counts were recorded for this clonotype. The chain joins TRBV10-3 to TRBJ2-5; either TRBD1 or TRBD2 may supply D (5 bases each). Trimming removed 8 bases at V and 2 bases at J, with 12 bases between. Germline loops: CDR1 ENHRY, CDR2 SYGVKD. CDR3 size: 13 residues. The DNA of the CDR3 is TGTGCCATCCGGGACGGGTATCAAGAGACCCAGTACTTC. This sequence encodes CAIRDGYQETQYF.

Ten or more counts support this clonotype. V and J are TRBV7-2 and TRBJ1-2; 7 bases fit TRBD1. CDR1 is SGHTA and CDR2 is FQGNSA in the germline V gene. Germline trimming cut 3 bases from V and 8 bases from J; bases unmatched to any gene: 18. The CDR3 totals 17 residues. The DNA for the CDR3 is TGTGCCAGCAGCTTGAACCGGGACAGCATTATTCTTATGGGCTACACCTTC. Encoded protein: CASSLNRDSIILMGYTF.

There are a few counts of this clonotype. The J gene is TRBJ2-6, the V gene TRBV6-1; D gene ambiguous. This CDR3 has 17 amino acids. CDR1 and CDR2 from the germline V gene are MNHNS and SASEGT. Trimming removed 4 bases from V and 0 bases from J, with 13 bases in between. CDR3 loop: CASSVSAANSGANVLTF. CDR3 DNA: TGTGCCAGCAGTGTCTCGGCGGCCAACTCTGGGGCCAACGTCCTGACTTTC.

This clonotype was seen only a few times. The rearrangement uses TRBV27 and TRBJ1-5; D is ambiguous. This CDR3 has 13 amino acids. V lost 8 bases and J 0 bases, leaving 8 bases between the germline ends. Looked up from germline, CDR1 is MNHEY and CDR2 is SMNVEV (reference sequence). The CDR3 nucleotides are TGTGCCAGCGCAATTTATAGCAATCAGCCCCAGCATTTT. Its protein is CASAIYSNQPQHF.

This clonotype was counted only a few times. The rearrangement uses TRBV20-1 and TRBJ2-3; tentative D call: TRBD2 (5 bases). V was pared by 3 bases and J by 0 bases, with 13 bases between. The CDR3 is made up of 15 amino acids. Germline assignment: CDR1 DFQATT and CDR2 SNEGSKA (reference sequence). The CDR3 nucleotides read TGCAGTGCTAGGACTGGAGGATCAAGCACAGATACGCAGTATTTT. Translating it yields CSARTGGSSTDTQYF.